The clone carrying this T cell receptor beta chain was seen only once. The repertoire was sequenced with immunoSEQ multiplex PCR; TCRdb's copy has only in-frame clones and lacks some. This sample has tens of thousands of clones; 80% to 90% occur once, and the top ten carry more than 15%. This sample was taken from a study of blood T cell repertoires in COVID-19. Background on the study: Italy, Spain and the United States were the sources of the convalescent and acute COVID-19 samples. From T cells, B-cell-depleted T cells, or PBMCs came the material, which was cDNA or gDNA.

The CDR3 totals 14 residues. Germline V gene data show CDR1 as SGHAT and CDR2 as FQNNGV. The V gene lost 3 bases and the J gene lost 1 base, with 9 bases spanning the gap. This TCR was sampled from a man in his 70s with acute or convalescent COVID-19. The rearrangement joins TRBV11-2 to TRBJ1-1; D remains ambiguous. The sequenced sample consisted of peripheral blood. This CDR3 reads CASSFRGSNTEAFF. The CDR3 DNA is TGTGCCAGCAGCTTCCGAGGGTCGAACACTGAAGCTTTCTTT.